A single sample is the source of the 29 T cell receptor beta chains below, sequenced in a study of CD8 T cells in ankylosing spondylitis. General study results and limits: It appeared that ankylosing spondylitis blood was characterized by a TCR beta motif of under ten highly homologous variants.

The antigens of these receptors remain unknown. TCRdb reanalysed the 5' RACE reads using MiXCR and keeps one entry per CDR3 protein. The sample gives around 890,000 distinct CDR3 sequences, around 11% of which show up once; approximately 0.46% is in the top ten. Sequencing used blood, either unsorted or a sorted T cell fraction (not recorded which). The source is a male donor with ankylosing spondylitis.

This clonotype was seen at least ten times. The chain links TRBV9 to TRBJ2-1; no clear D gene. V was trimmed by 3 bases and J by 7 bases, leaving 8 bases between them. Germline values: CDR1 SGDLS, CDR2 YYNGEE. CDR3 length equals 12 residues. CDR3: CASSGVRNEQFF. In DNA, the CDR3 is TGTGCCAGCAGCGGGGTCAGGAATGAGCAGTTCTTC.

V is TRBV13 and J is TRBJ1-1, with D uncertain. CDR3 size: 13 residues. V was shortened by 6 bases and J by 4 bases, with 12 bases between the two germline ends. Germline CDR1 is PRHDT and CDR2 is FYEKMQ (reference sequence). CDR3 nucleotide sequence: TGTGCCAGCAGATCGCATGGGATCACTGAAGCTTTCTTT. It translates to CASRSHGITEAFF. Supplemented by reference TRBV13 and TRBJ1-1, the full variable domain reads AAGVIQSPRHLIKEKRETATLKCYPIPRHDTVYWYQQGPGQDPQFLISFYEKMQSDKGSIPDRFSAQQFSDYHSELNMSSLELGDSALYFCASRSHGITEAFFGQGTRLTVV.

This clonotype was recorded a few times. The chain carries TRBV12-3 or TRBV12-4 and TRBJ1-1; D not certain. V shed 5 bases and J shed 5 bases, with 12 bases lying between them. The CDR3 runs 13 residues. The CDR3 loop is CASSPIGRTEAFF. CDR3 nucleotides: TGTGCCAGCAGTCCCATAGGTAGAACTGAAGCTTTCTTT.

The chain is built from TRBV4-3 and TRBJ2-1; 8 nucleotides align to TRBD2. V shed 0 bases, J shed 10 bases, and the junction held 8 bases outside the gene matches. This CDR3 comprises 15 residues. Germline CDR1 and CDR2: LGHNA and YSLEER. CDR3 sequence (DNA): TGCGCCAGCAGCCAAGAGGGACTAGAAGGCGGAGAGCAGTTCTTC. Its protein product is CASSQEGLEGGEQFF.

This clonotype occurred many times. This chain joins TRBV12-3 or TRBV12-4 and TRBJ2-2, with D tentatively TRBD1 (6 bases). V dropped 5 bases and J dropped 4 bases, with 11 bases sitting between them. The CDR3 totals 14 residues. The CDR3 sequence: CASSQTGLTGELFF. The CDR3 DNA reads as TGTGCCAGCAGTCAAACAGGGCTCACCGGGGAGCTGTTTTTT.

This clonotype has only a few counts. V gene TRBV2 combines with J gene TRBJ2-1; 9 bases are shared with TRBD1. After removal of 8 bases from V and 7 bases from J, the junction contained 6 bases not matched to a gene. CDR3 length: 13 amino acids. CDR1 and CDR2 from the germline V gene are SNHLY and FYNNEI. DNA for the CDR3: TGTGCCAGCGTCCGGGACAGGGTGAATGAGCAGTTCTTC. It yields the protein CASVRDRVNEQFF.

For this clonotype: A much larger clone is a single base away; this may be a read error. This CDR3 fails to terminate in the conserved phenylalanine or tryptophan, so it likely reflects a read error. The chain joins TRBV29-1 to TRBJ2-2, with D tentatively TRBD2 (5 bases). Trimming stripped 2 bases from V and 4 bases from J, with 11 bases between. Germline CDR1 reads SQVTM; CDR2 reads ANQGSEA. The CDR3 extends over 14 amino acids. The CDR3 loop reads CSVEYLGGTGELFL. The CDR3 coding sequence is TGCAGCGTTGAATACCTCGGAGGCACCGGGGAGCTGTTTCTT.

At least ten counts were recorded for this clonotype. The rearrangement joins TRBV7-2 to TRBJ1-1, with D unresolved. The germline V gene has CDR1 SGHTA and CDR2 FQGNSA. The CDR3 covers 14 residues. Deletions cut 5 bases from V and 0 bases from J, with 10 bases between. Here the CDR3 reads CASSPRGVNTEAFF. The CDR3 coding sequence is TGTGCCAGCAGCCCCCGGGGAGTGAACACTGAAGCTTTCTTT.

This chain uses TRBV6-1 with TRBJ2-7, with TRBD2 matching 7 bases. The CDR3 spans 15 residues. V gave up 3 bases and J gave up 3 bases; unmatched junction bases: 8. Looked up from germline, CDR1 is MNHNS and CDR2 is SASEGT. The CDR3: CASSDSSGPNYEQYF. CDR3 nucleotide sequence: TGTGCCAGCAGTGATTCTAGCGGCCCCAACTACGAGCAGTACTTC.

This clonotype has only a few counts. The rearrangement joins TRBV29-1 to TRBJ1-2, with D tentatively TRBD1 (6 bases). Germline values: CDR1 SQVTM, CDR2 ANQGSEA. The CDR3 has 12 residues. V lost 7 bases to trimming and J lost 4 bases, with 13 bases between them. CDR3 loop: CSAPRGLYGYTF. CDR3 coding DNA: TGCAGCGCTCCTCGGGGGCTCTATGGCTACACCTTC.

This clonotype came up many times. The J gene is TRBJ1-2, the V gene TRBV28, with D uncertain. Germline-derived CDR1 and CDR2 are MDHEN and SYDVKM. Trimming shortened V by 5 bases and J by 4 bases, and 17 bases separated the two germline ends. The CDR3 length is 15 residues. The CDR3 region is CASSPPDSSLYGYTF. CDR3 DNA sequence: TGTGCCAGCAGTCCACCCGACTCTAGCCTCTATGGCTACACCTTC.

The V and J genes are TRBV5-6 and TRBJ1-1; D is perhaps TRBD1 (5 bases). Between the trimmed V and J ends, which lost 5 bases and 4 bases, there was a span of 15 bases. The germline V gene encodes CDR1 SGHDT and CDR2 YYEEEE. The CDR3 covers 14 residues. CDR3: CASRRSGGSTEAFF. In DNA, the CDR3 is TGTGCCAGCAGGCGGAGTGGGGGGAGCACTGAAGCTTTCTTT.

This clonotype was detected only a few times. The rearrangement joins TRBV29-1 to TRBJ2-7; 9 nucleotides match TRBD2. The CDR3 consists of 12 residues. Germline CDR1 and CDR2: SQVTM and ANQGSEA. Trimming took 5 bases from V and 3 from J; bases not matched to a gene: 2. The CDR3 is CSVLTSGYEQYF. The DNA for the CDR3 is TGCAGCGTTTTGACTAGCGGCTACGAGCAGTACTTC.

The table lists this clonotype with many counts. The chain uses TRBV29-1 and TRBJ2-5; a possible D gene is TRBD2 (5 bases). The CDR3 is 13 residues long. V was trimmed by 4 bases and J by 3 bases, leaving 12 bases between them. From germline, CDR1 is SQVTM and CDR2 ANQGSEA. The CDR3 sequence is CSVVEGLEETQYF. The CDR3 nucleotides are TGCAGCGTTGTAGAGGGTTTGGAAGAGACCCAGTACTTC. Based on the CDR3 plus reference TRBV29-1 and TRBJ2-5, the full variable domain is SAVISQKPSRDICQRGTSLTIQCQVDSQVTMMFWYRQQPGQSLTLIATANQGSEATYESGFVIDKFPISRPNLTFSTLTVSNMSPEDSSIYLCSVVEGLEETQYFGPGTRLLVL.

This clonotype occurred many times. The rearrangement links TRBV5-1 to TRBJ2-7; 11 nucleotides agree with TRBD2. Trimming removed 4 bases from V and 0 bases from J; junction bases left unmatched: 3. Looked up from germline, CDR1 is SGHRS and CDR2 is YFSETQ. The CDR3 has 15 amino acids. The CDR3 loop is CASSETSGDSYEQYF. CDR3 sequence (DNA): TGCGCCAGCAGCGAGACTAGCGGGGACTCCTACGAGCAGTACTTC. Drawing the rest from reference TRBV5-1 and TRBJ2-7, the complete variable domain is KAGVTQTPRYLIKTRGQQVTLSCSPISGHRSVSWYQQTPGQGLQFLFEYFSETQRNKGNFPGRFSGRQFSNSRSEMNVSTLELGDSALYLCASSETSGDSYEQYFGPGTRLTVT.

This clonotype occurred many times. J is TRBJ2-3 and V is TRBV20-1; D is undetermined. Germline assignment: CDR1 DFQATT and CDR2 SNEGSKA (reference sequence). V was clipped by 6 bases and J by 6 bases, with 10 bases between them. This CDR3 comprises 11 residues. The CDR3 region has the DNA TGCAGTGCGACCCTTTTGGATACGCAGTATTTT. Amino acids: CSATLLDTQYF.

V usage is TRBV11-1 and J usage is TRBJ2-2; D ambiguous. This CDR3 is built from 13 residues. V lost 4 bases and J 6 bases, leaving 9 bases between the germline ends. Germline V gene sequence: CDR1 SGHAT, CDR2 FQDESV (reference sequence). The CDR3 DNA follows: TGTGCCAGCAGCTCCGCTATTTCCGGGGAGCTGTTTTTT. The encoded protein is CASSSAISGELFF.

The gene calls are TRBV18 and TRBJ2-3; no clear D. The ends were cut back, 6 bases at V and 6 bases at J, with 16 bases in the middle. The germline V gene has CDR1 KGHSH and CDR2 LQKENI. CDR3 length equals 14 residues. CDR3 coding DNA: TGTGCCAGCTCCCCCCGGAGCCGTTCGGATACGCAGTATTTT. Amino acid sequence: CASSPRSRSDTQYF.

This clonotype was detected many times. This chain connects TRBV7-2 to TRBJ2-7; 7 nucleotides align to TRBD1. Per germline, CDR1 SGHTA and CDR2 FQGNSA. The CDR3 runs 17 residues. J gave up 0 bases and V 5 bases, and 13 bases lay outside the gene matches. The DNA of the CDR3 is TGTGCCAGCAGCCTCTCGGGACAGCCCCCGTTCTCCTACGAGCAGTACTTC. Translating it yields CASSLSGQPPFSYEQYF.

V gene TRBV24-1 combines with J gene TRBJ2-6; 9 bases are shared with TRBD1. V was clipped by 6 bases and J by 2 bases; unmatched bases: 4. CDR1 is KGHDR, CDR2 SFDVKD, per germline. This CDR3 contains 16 residues. Here the CDR3 DNA reads TGTGCCACCAGTACGCGGGACAGGGCTGGGGCCAACGTCCTGACTTTC. Residues: CATSTRDRAGANVLTF.

This clonotype was detected only once. V gene TRBV6-5 combines with J gene TRBJ2-1; D not certain. Trimming left V 0 bases short and J 0 bases short, with 12 bases between. The CDR3 has 17 amino acids. The germline gives CDR1 MNHEY, CDR2 SVGAGI. This chain's CDR3 is CASSYSQQLSSYNEQFF. CDR3 DNA sequence: TGTGCCAGCAGTTACTCGCAACAGCTTAGCTCCTACAATGAGCAGTTCTTC.

CDR3 nucleotides: TGTGCCAGCAGCTTAGCGTACGGGGGGTCCACTGAAGCTTTCTTT. Encoded protein: CASSLAYGGSTEAFF. The genes are TRBV7-8 and TRBJ1-1; D is possibly TRBD1 (5 bases). Germline V gives CDR1 SGHVS, CDR2 FQNEAQ. V lost 0 bases, J lost 4 bases, and 12 bases lay in between. The CDR3 runs to 15 residues.

The table lists this clonotype with a few counts. The J gene is TRBJ1-3, the V gene TRBV13; unclear D gene. Germline CDR1 and CDR2: PRHDT and FYEKMQ (reference sequence). CDR3 length equals 14 residues. V shed 5 bases and J shed 0 bases, with 8 bases lying between them. In nucleotides, the CDR3 is TGTGCCAGCAGCGTCTTCAGCTCTGGAAACACCATATATTTT. Translation gives CASSVFSSGNTIYF. Full variable domain (missing parts from reference TRBV13 and TRBJ1-3): AAGVIQSPRHLIKEKRETATLKCYPIPRHDTVYWYQQGPGQDPQFLISFYEKMQSDKGSIPDRFSAQQFSDYHSELNMSSLELGDSALYFCASSVFSSGNTIYFGEGSWLTVV.

This clonotype came up many times. The rearrangement links TRBV28 to TRBJ2-7; D uncertain. The CDR3 has 16 amino acids. The germline V gene encodes CDR1 MDHEN and CDR2 SYDVKM. V lost 1 base, J lost 2 bases, and 15 bases lay in between. CDR3 bases: TGTGCCAGCAGTTTATTAGGCACTGTGGGGACCTACGAGCAGTACTTC. Amino acid sequence: CASSLLGTVGTYEQYF.

At least ten counts were recorded for this clonotype. The rearrangement links TRBV29-1 to TRBJ2-7; D call uncertain. V lost 7 bases to trimming and J lost 2 bases, with 15 bases between them. CDR3 length: 13 residues. Germline loops: CDR1 SQVTM, CDR2 ANQGSEA. Here the CDR3 reads CSAQLPSTYEQYF. The CDR3 bases are TGCAGCGCTCAACTACCGTCAACCTACGAGCAGTACTTC.

This clonotype showed up many times. The chain joins TRBV7-2 to TRBJ1-1, with D possibly TRBD1 on 5 matching bases. V lost 5 bases to trimming and J lost 1 base, with 11 bases between them. CDR1 SGHTA and CDR2 FQGNSA come from the germline V gene. The CDR3 runs 14 residues. As DNA, the CDR3 is TGTGCCAGCAGCCCATGGGGGGGGAACACTGAAGCTTTCTTT. Its translation is CASSPWGGNTEAFF.

The V gene is TRBV24-1, the J gene TRBJ2-3; 12 bases map to TRBD2. V lost 6 bases to trimming and J lost 2 bases; unmatched junction nucleotides: 5. From germline, CDR1 is KGHDR and CDR2 SFDVKD. The CDR3 is 16 amino acids. The CDR3 loop reads CATSQRLAGDTDTQYF. CDR3 DNA: TGTGCCACCAGTCAGAGACTAGCGGGAGACACAGATACGCAGTATTTT.

This clonotype was found a few times. The chain carries TRBV6-6 and TRBJ1-4; 9 bases are shared with TRBD1. V shed 6 bases and J 7 bases; nucleotides not matched to a gene: 3. CDR3 length equals 13 residues. CDR1 and CDR2 (germline): MNHNY, SVGAGI (reference sequence). CDR3 sequence: CASRGQGGEKLFF. As DNA, the CDR3 is TGTGCCAGCAGGGGACAGGGCGGTGAAAAACTGTTTTTT.

This clonotype was counted a few times. The V and J genes are TRBV20-1 and TRBJ1-2; tentatively, D is TRBD1 (5 bases). Trimming shortened V by 1 base and J by 2 bases, and 11 bases separated the two germline ends. CDR3 length: 14 residues. The germline gives CDR1 DFQATT, CDR2 SNEGSKA (reference sequence). CDR3 DNA: TGCAGTGCTAGAGGGGGACTAAAGAACTATGGCTACACCTTC. It codes for CSARGGLKNYGYTF.